This is a list of T cell receptor beta chains from one sample in a study of human T cells and chemical hapten exposure. TCRdb fed the RACE reads into MiXCR, producing one record per CDR3 protein. The repertoire includes hundreds of thousands of distinct CDR3 sequences, around 6% of them detected once, and 4.5% to 6% sits in the top ten. The sample consisted of whole blood, taken in connection with sensitization to the hapten diphenylcyclopropenone (DPC). Receptors were obtained from a woman aged 18-30 years with alopecia areata. Some clones in this sample may be carry-over from other donors' samples. CDR3s leave out the opening cysteine and the closing phenylalanine or tryptophan. Size tells how often a clone was seen (once, few, many) or the class of an expanded clone, and some rows leave it out.

clone_size,v_call,j_call,cdr3_aa
many,TRBV20-1,TRBJ1-6,SALTMGYNSPLH
many,TRBV27,TRBJ2-7,ASSPTTGNYEQY
many,TRBV6-6,TRBJ1-1,ASSYLNRETEAF
many,TRBV12-5,TRBJ1-1,ASGLLIRTVLMNTEAF
few,TRBV6-2/TRBV6-3,TRBJ2-1,ASNTMGAYNEQF
many,TRBV6-5,TRBJ2-1,ASSKGGTYNEQF
few,TRBV6-5,TRBJ2-2,ASTLIETGELF
-,TRBV28,TRBJ1-1,ASRSSGGGHTEAF
many,TRBV20-1,TRBJ1-1,SARPYDTEAF
many,TRBV28,TRBJ1-1,ASSSTRDSTEAF
-,TRBV5-1,TRBJ1-4,ASSFGAGQEKLF
-,TRBV7-8,TRBJ2-5,ASSLDTGGTYQETQY
many,TRBV6-2/TRBV6-3,TRBJ1-4,ASSYENGQGFATNEKLF
-,TRBV12-3/TRBV12-4,TRBJ2-1,ASSLRQGRYNEQF
-,TRBV7-8,TRBJ1-4,ASSLGTGLQPNEKLF
few,TRBV4-3,TRBJ2-1,ASSQVGRGYNEQF
many,TRBV6-6,TRBJ1-2,ASSGQGAGANYGYT
many,TRBV13,TRBJ1-1,ASSLTGVKNTEAF
-,TRBV5-5,TRBJ2-3,ASRQGSTDTQY
few,TRBV6-5,TRBJ1-5,ARWGGNRNQPQH
few,TRBV6-6,TRBJ1-3,ASSSPTGNTIY
many,TRBV9,TRBJ2-3,ASSVAKRGASTDTQY
few,TRBV5-3,TRBJ1-5,ARSFSQGACQPQH
-,TRBV5-6,TRBJ2-7,ASSFDRFPHEQY
-,TRBV6-5,TRBJ1-6,ASSRQGRKDSPLH
few,TRBV19,TRBJ2-1,ASTKGQGDNEQF
few,TRBV7-9,TRBJ1-1,ASTPTGTEAF
many,TRBV24-1,TRBJ1-1,ATRQGHNTEAF
many,TRBV29-1,TRBJ1-2,SVPDRDSSGYT